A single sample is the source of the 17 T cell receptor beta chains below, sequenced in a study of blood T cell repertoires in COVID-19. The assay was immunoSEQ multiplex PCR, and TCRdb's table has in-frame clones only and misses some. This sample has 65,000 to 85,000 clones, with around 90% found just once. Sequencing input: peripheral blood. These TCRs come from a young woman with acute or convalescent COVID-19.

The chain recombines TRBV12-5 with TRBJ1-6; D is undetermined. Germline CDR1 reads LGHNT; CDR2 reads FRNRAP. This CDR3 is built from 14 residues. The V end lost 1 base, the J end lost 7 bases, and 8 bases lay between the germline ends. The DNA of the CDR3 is TGTGCTAGTGGTTTGGGACACCCAAATTCACCCCTCCACTTT. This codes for CASGLGHPNSPLHF.

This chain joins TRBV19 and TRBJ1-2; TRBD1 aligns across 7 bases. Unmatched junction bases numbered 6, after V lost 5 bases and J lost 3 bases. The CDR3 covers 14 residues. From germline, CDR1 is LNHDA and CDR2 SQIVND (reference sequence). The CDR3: CASSSTGTDYGYTF. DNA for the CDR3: TGTGCCAGTAGTTCGACAGGGACGGACTATGGCTACACCTTC.

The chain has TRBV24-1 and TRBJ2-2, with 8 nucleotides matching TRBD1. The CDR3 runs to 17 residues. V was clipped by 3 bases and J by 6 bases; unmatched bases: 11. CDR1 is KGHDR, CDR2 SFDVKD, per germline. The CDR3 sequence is CATSDSSTGVVSGELFF. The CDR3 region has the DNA TGTGCCACCAGTGATAGTTCGACAGGGGTCGTATCCGGGGAGCTGTTTTTT.

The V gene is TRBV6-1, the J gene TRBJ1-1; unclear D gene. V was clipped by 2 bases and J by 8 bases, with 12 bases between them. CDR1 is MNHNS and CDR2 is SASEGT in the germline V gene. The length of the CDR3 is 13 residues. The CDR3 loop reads CASSELTDWEAFF. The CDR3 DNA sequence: TGTGCCAGCAGTGAATTGACGGACTGGGAAGCTTTCTTT.

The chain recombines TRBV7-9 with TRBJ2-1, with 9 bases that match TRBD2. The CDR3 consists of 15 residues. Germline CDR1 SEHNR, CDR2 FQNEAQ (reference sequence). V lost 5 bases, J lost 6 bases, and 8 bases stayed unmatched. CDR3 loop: CASSPWSSGSNEQFF. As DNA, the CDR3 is TGTGCCAGCAGCCCCTGGAGTAGCGGGAGCAATGAGCAGTTCTTC.

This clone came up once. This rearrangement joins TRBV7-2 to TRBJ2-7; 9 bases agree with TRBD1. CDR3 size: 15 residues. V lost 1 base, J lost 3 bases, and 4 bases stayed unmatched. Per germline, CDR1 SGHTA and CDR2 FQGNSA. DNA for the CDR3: TGTGCCAGCAGCTTAGAAGGGGGACAGGGCTACGAGCAGTACTTC. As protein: CASSLEGGQGYEQYF.

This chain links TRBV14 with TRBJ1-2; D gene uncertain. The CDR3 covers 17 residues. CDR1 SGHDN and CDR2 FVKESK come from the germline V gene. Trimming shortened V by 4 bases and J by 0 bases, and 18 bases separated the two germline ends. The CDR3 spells CASSPLDGVSSNYGYTF. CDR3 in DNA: TGTGCCAGCAGCCCCCTAGACGGGGTTTCATCTAACTATGGCTACACCTTC.

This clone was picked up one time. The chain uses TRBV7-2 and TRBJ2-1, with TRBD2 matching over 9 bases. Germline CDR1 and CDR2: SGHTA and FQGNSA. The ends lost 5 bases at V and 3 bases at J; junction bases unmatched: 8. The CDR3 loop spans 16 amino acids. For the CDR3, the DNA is TGTGCCAGCAGCCTCTCTAGCGGGAAGTACTACAATGAGCAGTTCTTC. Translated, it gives CASSLSSGKYYNEQFF.

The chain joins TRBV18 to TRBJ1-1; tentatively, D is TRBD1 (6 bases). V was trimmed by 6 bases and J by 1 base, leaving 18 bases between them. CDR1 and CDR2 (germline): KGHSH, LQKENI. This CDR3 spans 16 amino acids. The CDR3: CASSPESRGWNTEAFF. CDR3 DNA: TGTGCCAGCTCGCCGGAGAGCAGGGGATGGAACACTGAAGCTTTCTTT. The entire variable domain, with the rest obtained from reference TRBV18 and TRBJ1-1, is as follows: NAGVMQNPRHLVRRRGQEARLRCSPMKGHSHVYWYRQLPEEGLKFMVYLQKENIIDESGMPKERFSAEFPKEGPSILRIQQVVRGDSAAYFCASSPESRGWNTEAFFGQGTRLTVV.

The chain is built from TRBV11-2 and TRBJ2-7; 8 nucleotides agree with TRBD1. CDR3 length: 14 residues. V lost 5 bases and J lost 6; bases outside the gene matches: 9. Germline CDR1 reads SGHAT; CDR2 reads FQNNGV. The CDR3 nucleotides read TGTGCCAGCAGCGCCAGGACAGGGAGGCTCGAGCAGTACTTC. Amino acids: CASSARTGRLEQYF.

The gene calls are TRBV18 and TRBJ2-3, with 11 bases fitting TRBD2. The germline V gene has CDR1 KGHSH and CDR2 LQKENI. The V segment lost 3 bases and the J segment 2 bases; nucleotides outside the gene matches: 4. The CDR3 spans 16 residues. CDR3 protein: CASSPTSGNPTDTQYF. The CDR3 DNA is TGTGCCAGCTCACCGACTAGCGGGAACCCCACAGATACGCAGTATTTT.

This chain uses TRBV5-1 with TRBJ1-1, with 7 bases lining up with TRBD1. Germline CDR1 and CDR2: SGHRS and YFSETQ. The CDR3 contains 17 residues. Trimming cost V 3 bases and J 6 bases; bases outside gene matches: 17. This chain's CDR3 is CASSSMTGISGIAEAFF. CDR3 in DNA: TGCGCCAGCAGCTCGATGACAGGGATCAGTGGGATAGCTGAAGCTTTCTTT.

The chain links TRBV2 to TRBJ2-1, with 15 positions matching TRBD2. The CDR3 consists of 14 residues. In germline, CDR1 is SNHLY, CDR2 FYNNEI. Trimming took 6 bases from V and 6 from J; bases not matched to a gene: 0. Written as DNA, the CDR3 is TGTGCCAGCAGGGGACTAGCGGGGGGCAATGAGCAGTTCTTC. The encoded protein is CASRGLAGGNEQFF.

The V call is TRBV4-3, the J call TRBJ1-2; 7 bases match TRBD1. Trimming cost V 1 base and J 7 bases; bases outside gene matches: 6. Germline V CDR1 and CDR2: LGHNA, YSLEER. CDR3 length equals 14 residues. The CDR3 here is CASSQGRGDSGYTF. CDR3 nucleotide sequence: TGCGCCAGCAGCCAAGGCAGGGGGGACTCTGGCTACACCTTC.

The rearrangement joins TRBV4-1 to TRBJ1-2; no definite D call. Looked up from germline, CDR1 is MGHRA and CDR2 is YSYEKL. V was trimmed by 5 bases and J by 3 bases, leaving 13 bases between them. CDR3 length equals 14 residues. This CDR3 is CASSSSSGDYGYTF. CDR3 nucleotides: TGCGCCAGCAGCTCTTCCTCGGGAGACTATGGCTACACCTTC.

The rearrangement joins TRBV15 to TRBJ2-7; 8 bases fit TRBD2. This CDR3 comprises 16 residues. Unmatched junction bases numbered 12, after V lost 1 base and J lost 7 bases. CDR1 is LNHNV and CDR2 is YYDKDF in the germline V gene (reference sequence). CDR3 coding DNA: TGTGCCACCAGCAGAGGTTTGGGCGGACTAGCTGGGGAGCAGTACTTC. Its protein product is CATSRGLGGLAGEQYF.

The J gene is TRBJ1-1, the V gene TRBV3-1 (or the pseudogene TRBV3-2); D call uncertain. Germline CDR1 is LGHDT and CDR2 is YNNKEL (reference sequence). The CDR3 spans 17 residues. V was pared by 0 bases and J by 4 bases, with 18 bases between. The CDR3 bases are TGTGCCAGCAGCCAAGATTTTTTTAGGAAAGGGAGCACTGAAGCTTTCTTT. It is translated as CASSQDFFRKGSTEAFF.